Listed below are T cell receptor beta chains from one sample, sequenced in a study of blood T cell repertoires in COVID-19. TCRdb's copy holds only in-frame clones and misses some; the assay was immunoSEQ multiplex PCR. This repertoire shows tens of thousands of clones, 87% found once; its top ten account for 3% to 4.5%. Specimen: peripheral blood. These receptors came from a man aged 35 to 55 with COVID-19, enrolled during active disease. Both conserved end residues are part of each CDR3. Fields, in order: clone size, D gene, V gene, J gene, CDR3 protein, CDR3 DNA. A D gene is named only where the DNA matches it firmly. The listing skips clone size in some rows; elsewhere it reads once, few, many or a size class.

>NA|NA|TRBV7-9|TRBJ2-7
CASSLGAGGSHEQYF
TGTGCCAGCAGCTTAGGGGCAGGGGGGTCCCACGAGCAGTACTTC
>NA|TRBD1|TRBV18|TRBJ2-6
CASSSSPGQPSGANVLTF
TGTGCCAGCTCATCGTCTCCGGGACAGCCTTCTGGGGCCAACGTCCTGACTTTC
>NA|NA|TRBV6-5|TRBJ1-2
CASMGGNYGYTF
TGTGCCAGCATGGGGGGAAACTATGGCTACACCTTC
>NA|TRBD2|TRBV29-1|TRBJ2-7
CSVVVGGASEQYF
TGCAGCGTTGTAGTCGGGGGGGCCTCCGAGCAGTACTTC
>NA|NA|TRBV18|TRBJ2-5
CASSPDRGGQETQYF
TGTGCCAGCTCACCTGACAGGGGAGGGCAAGAGACCCAGTACTTC
>NA|TRBD1|TRBV27|TRBJ2-7
CASNPGRGLSTYEQYF
TGTGCCAGCAACCCCGGCAGGGGGTTATCTACCTACGAGCAGTACTTC
>NA|NA|TRBV11-1|TRBJ1-2
CASSLRPGDGYTF
TGTGCCAGCAGCTTACGGCCAGGGGATGGCTACACCTTC
>NA|NA|TRBV7-2|TRBJ2-1
CASSYSTLYNEQFF
TGTGCCAGCAGCTACTCGACTCTTTACAATGAGCAGTTCTTC
>NA|NA|TRBV10-3|TRBJ1-1
CATQGNTEAFF
TGTGCCACCCAGGGGAACACTGAAGCTTTCTTT
>NA|NA|TRBV4-1|TRBJ1-6
CASSRGTGDNSPLHF
TGCGCCAGCAGTCGGGGGACGGGAGATAATTCACCCCTCCACTTT
>once|TRBD1|TRBV12-3/TRBV12-4|TRBJ2-7
CASSTGTGEQYF
TGTGCCAGCAGTACCGGGACAGGCGAGCAGTACTTC